This T cell receptor (beta chain) was recorded in a study of cytomegalovirus exposure and HLA in healthy donors. Germline CDR1 is SGHRS and CDR2 is YFSETQ. With 3 bases removed from V and 1 base from J, the gap between germline ends came to 13 bases. The CDR3 has 15 residues. The PCR had 60 Vbeta and 13 Jbeta primers. Data came from immunoSEQ multiplex PCR; TCRdb stores just in-frame clones and leaves some out. The sample includes approximately 100,000 clones, approximately 85% of them seen just once. The sequence derives from a man in his thirties or forties in good health and CMV-seronegative. The sequencing input was PBMCs. The chain recombines TRBV5-1 with TRBJ1-1, with D possibly matching TRBD1 (5 bases). The DNA of the CDR3 is TGCGCCAGCAGCTCAAATGATCAGGGGAACACTGAAGCTTTCTTT. It is translated as CASSSNDQGNTEAFF. Combining the CDR3 with reference TRBV5-1 and TRBJ1-1 gives the whole variable domain KAGVTQTPRYLIKTRGQQVTLSCSPISGHRSVSWYQQTPGQGLQFLFEYFSETQRNKGNFPGRFSGRQFSNSRSEMNVSTLELGDSALYLCASSSNDQGNTEAFFGQGTRLTVV.